This T cell receptor beta chain came from a study of shared clonotypes between healthy human individuals. Germline V CDR1 and CDR2: SEHNR, FQNEAQ (reference sequence). This CDR3 comprises 12 residues. The junction had 9 bases not matched to a gene; V was cut back by 6 bases and J by 14 bases. Assay used: immunoSEQ multiplex PCR; TCRdb lists only in-frame clones, some missing. The sample lists 2 million to 2.5 million clones; 93% were seen once. Sequenced input: naive CD4+ T cells from PBMCs. Subset of the sample: CD45RA+ positively selected. This TCR came from a young man in good health. Some clones in this sample may be carry-over from other donors' samples. The chain couples TRBV7-9 to TRBJ2-1; TRBD1 agrees at 8 bases. The CDR3: CASRQDRGGEFF. The CDR3, as DNA: TGTGCCAGCAGACAAGACAGGGGAGGTGAGTTCTTC.